This T cell receptor (beta chain) was identified during a study of T cell responses to AZD1222 COVID-19 vaccine. The germline V gene has CDR1 ENHRY and CDR2 SYGVKD. Trimming left V 4 bases short and J 1 base short, with 10 bases between. This CDR3 contains 14 residues. The protocol was immunoSEQ multiplex PCR, while the TCRdb copy is restricted to in-frame clones and leaves out a portion. The table records more than 110,000 clones, roughly 92% of them present only once. Second doses that came at about 4 or about 12 weeks were put together. This clone came up once. This TCR was recovered from an adult who received the AZD1222 COVID-19 vaccine. Sequenced here: peripheral blood, sampled 28 days after the second AZD1222 dose. V usage is TRBV10-3 and J usage is TRBJ1-1; D may be TRBD1 (6 bases). This chain's CDR3 is CAISGRQANTEAFF. The CDR3 nucleotides read TGTGCCATCAGTGGCCGACAGGCGAACACTGAAGCTTTCTTT.